Below, 3 T cell receptor beta chains from the same sample are listed, as sequenced in a study of blood T cell repertoires in COVID-19. The protocol was immunoSEQ multiplex PCR, while the TCRdb copy is restricted to in-frame clones and leaves out a portion. This repertoire shows some 150,000 clones, 60% to 80% found once; its top ten account for about 8.6%. The source material was peripheral blood. These receptors all come from a man in his fifties with active or convalescent COVID-19.

This chain joins TRBV4-1 and TRBJ1-2, with 7 bases fitting TRBD1. The trim removed 4 bases at V and 3 bases at J, leaving 11 bases unmatched. CDR3 length equals 16 residues. Germline CDR1 is MGHRA and CDR2 is YSYEKL. This CDR3 is CASSPGVTGTDYGYTF. The CDR3 DNA is TGCGCCAGCAGCCCAGGGGTGACAGGGACAGACTATGGCTACACCTTC.

The chain couples TRBV28 to TRBJ2-3, with unresolved D. V lost 3 bases and J lost 2, with 12 bases in between. Germline V gene sequence: CDR1 MDHEN, CDR2 SYDVKM. The CDR3 is made up of 15 amino acids. The CDR3 sequence: CASSFFQSDTDTQYF. CDR3 DNA: TGTGCCAGCAGTTTTTTCCAGAGCGACACAGATACGCAGTATTTT.

This chain uses TRBV2 with TRBJ1-5, with D hard to call. The CDR3 totals 14 residues. V was clipped by 8 bases and J by 5 bases, with 16 bases between them. The germline gives CDR1 SNHLY, CDR2 FYNNEI. CDR3 in DNA: TGTGCCAGCGACGAGGGAGGACGGTATCAGCCCCAGCATTTT. Residues: CASDEGGRYQPQHF. Drawing the rest from reference TRBV2 and TRBJ1-5, the complete variable domain is EPEVTQTPSHQVTQMGQEVILRCVPISNHLYFYWYRQILGQKVEFLVSFYNNEISEKSEIFDDQFSVERPDGSNFTLKIRSTKLEDSAMYFCASDEGGRYQPQHFGDGTRLSIL.